This TCR beta chain was identified during a study of T-cell reconstitution after alpha-beta-depleted transplantation in children. V was pared by 0 bases and J by 4 bases, with 6 bases between. The CDR3 spans 13 residues. CDR1 is LNHNV and CDR2 is YYDKDF in the germline V gene (reference sequence). Unique molecular identifiers were incorporated during preparation of the TCRbeta library. In TCRdb, the PCR reads were re-called with MiXCR into one record per CDR3 protein. The sample consists of approximately 420,000 distinct CDR3 sequences, approximately 11% of them appearing once. Here the sequenced sample was PBMCs from the stem cell graft donor, taken from the stem cell graft. This chain links TRBV15 with TRBJ1-2, with unresolved D. The receptor was isolated from a human donor who donated a stem cell graft to a child with acute myeloid leukemia. For the CDR3, the DNA is TGTGCCACCAGCAGAGATCTTAGCTATGGCTACACCTTC. Translation gives CATSRDLSYGYTF.